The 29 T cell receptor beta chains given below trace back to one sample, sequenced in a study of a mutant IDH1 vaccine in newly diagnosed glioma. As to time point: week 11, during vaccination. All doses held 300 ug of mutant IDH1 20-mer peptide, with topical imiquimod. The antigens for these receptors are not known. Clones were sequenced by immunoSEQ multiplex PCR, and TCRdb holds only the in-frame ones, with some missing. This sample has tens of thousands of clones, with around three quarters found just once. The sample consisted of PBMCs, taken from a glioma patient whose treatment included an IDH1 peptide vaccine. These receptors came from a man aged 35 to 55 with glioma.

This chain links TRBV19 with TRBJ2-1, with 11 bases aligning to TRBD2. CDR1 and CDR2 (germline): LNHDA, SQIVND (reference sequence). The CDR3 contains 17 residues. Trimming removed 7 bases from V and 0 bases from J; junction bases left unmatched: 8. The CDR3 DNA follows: TGTGCCAGTACCCAGACCGGGACTAGCGGCTCCTACAATGAGCAGTTCTTC. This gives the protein CASTQTGTSGSYNEQFF.

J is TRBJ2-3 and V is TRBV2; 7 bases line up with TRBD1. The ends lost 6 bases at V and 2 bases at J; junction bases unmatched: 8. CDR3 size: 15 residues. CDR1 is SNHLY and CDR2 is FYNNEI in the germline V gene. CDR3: CASSLQGSVTDTQYF. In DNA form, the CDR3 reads TGTGCCAGCAGCTTACAGGGGTCGGTCACAGATACGCAGTATTTT.

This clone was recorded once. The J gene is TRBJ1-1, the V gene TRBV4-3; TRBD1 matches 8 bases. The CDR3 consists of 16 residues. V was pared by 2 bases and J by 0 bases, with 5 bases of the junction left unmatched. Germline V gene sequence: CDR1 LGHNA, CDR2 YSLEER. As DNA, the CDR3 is TGCGCCAGCAGCCAATTGACAGGGGACCTGAACACTGAAGCTTTCTTT. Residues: CASSQLTGDLNTEAFF.

CDR3 amino acids: CASSQNQGAPDYGYTF. CDR3 nucleotide sequence: TGCGCCAGCAGCCAGAATCAGGGGGCGCCGGACTATGGCTACACCTTC. The V call is TRBV4-1, the J call TRBJ1-2; 8 bases match TRBD1. The CDR3 runs to 16 residues. The ends lost 3 bases at V and 3 bases at J; junction bases unmatched: 9. Germline lookup yields CDR1 MGHRA and CDR2 YSYEKL.

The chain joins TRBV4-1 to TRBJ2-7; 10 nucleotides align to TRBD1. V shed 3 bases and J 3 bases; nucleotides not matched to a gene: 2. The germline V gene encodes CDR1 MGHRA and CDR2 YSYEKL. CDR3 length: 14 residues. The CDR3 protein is CASSQGDRGYEQYF. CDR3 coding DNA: TGCGCCAGCAGCCAGGGGGACAGGGGCTACGAGCAGTACTTC.

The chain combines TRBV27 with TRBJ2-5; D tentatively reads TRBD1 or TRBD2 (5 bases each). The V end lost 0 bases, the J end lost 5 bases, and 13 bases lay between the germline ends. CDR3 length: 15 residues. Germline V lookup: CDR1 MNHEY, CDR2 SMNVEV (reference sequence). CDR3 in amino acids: CASSLSGIEGETQYF. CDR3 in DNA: TGTGCCAGCAGTTTATCGGGAATTGAGGGGGAGACCCAGTACTTC.

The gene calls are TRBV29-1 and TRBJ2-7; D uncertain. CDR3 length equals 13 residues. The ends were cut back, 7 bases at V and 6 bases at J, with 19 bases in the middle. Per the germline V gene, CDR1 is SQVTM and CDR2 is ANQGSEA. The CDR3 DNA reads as TGCAGCGGTTCCCACTCAGACACCGGCGAGCAGTACTTC. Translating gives CSGSHSDTGEQYF.

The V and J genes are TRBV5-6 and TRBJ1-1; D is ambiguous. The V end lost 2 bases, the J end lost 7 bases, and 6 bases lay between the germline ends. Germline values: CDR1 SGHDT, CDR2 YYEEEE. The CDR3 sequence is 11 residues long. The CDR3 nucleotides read TGTGCCAGCAGCTTAGGCGTTGAAGCTTTCTTT. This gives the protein CASSLGVEAFF.

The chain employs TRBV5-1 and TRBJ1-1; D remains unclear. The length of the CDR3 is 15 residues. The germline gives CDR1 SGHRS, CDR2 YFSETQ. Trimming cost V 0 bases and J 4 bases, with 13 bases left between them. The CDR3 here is CASSLGSQWGTEAFF. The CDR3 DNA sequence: TGCGCCAGCAGCTTGGGGTCCCAATGGGGCACTGAAGCTTTCTTT.

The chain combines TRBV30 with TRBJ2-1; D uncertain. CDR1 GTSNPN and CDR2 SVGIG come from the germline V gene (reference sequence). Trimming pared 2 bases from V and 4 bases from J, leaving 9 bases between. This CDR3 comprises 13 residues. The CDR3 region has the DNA TGTGCCTGGAGTATCCGGAGTTACAATGAGCAGTTCTTC. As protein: CAWSIRSYNEQFF.

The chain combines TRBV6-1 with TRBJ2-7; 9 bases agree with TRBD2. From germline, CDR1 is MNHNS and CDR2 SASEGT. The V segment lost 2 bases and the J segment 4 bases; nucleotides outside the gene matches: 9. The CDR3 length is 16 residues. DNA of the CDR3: TGTGCCAGCAGTGAAAGGGGAACTAGCGGGCTATACGAGCAGTACGTC. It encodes CASSERGTSGLYEQYV.

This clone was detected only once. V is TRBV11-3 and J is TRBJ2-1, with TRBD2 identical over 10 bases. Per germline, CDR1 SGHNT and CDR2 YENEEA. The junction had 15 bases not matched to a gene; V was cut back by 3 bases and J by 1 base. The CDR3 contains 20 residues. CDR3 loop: CASSFLSSGTSARSYNEQFF. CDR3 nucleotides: TGTGCCAGCAGCTTTTTAAGTTCCGGGACTAGCGCCCGATCCTACAATGAGCAGTTCTTC.

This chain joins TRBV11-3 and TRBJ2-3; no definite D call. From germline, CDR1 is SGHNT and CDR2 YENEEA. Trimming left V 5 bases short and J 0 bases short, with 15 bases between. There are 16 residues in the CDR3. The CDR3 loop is CASSVDWTVSTDTQYF. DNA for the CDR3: TGTGCCAGCAGCGTCGATTGGACGGTTAGCACAGATACGCAGTATTTT.

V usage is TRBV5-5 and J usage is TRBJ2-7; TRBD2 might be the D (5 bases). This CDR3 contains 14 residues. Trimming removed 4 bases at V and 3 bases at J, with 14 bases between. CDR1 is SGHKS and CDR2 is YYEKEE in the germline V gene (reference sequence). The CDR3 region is CASSPTTTNYEQYF. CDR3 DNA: TGTGCCAGCAGCCCTACGACTACAAACTACGAGCAGTACTTC. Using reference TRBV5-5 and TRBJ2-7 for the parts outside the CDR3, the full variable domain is DAGVTQSPTHLIKTRGQQVTLRCSPISGHKSVSWYQQVLGQGPQFIFQYYEKEERGRGNFPDRFSARQFPNYSSELNVNALLLGDSALYLCASSPTTTNYEQYFGPGTRLTVT.

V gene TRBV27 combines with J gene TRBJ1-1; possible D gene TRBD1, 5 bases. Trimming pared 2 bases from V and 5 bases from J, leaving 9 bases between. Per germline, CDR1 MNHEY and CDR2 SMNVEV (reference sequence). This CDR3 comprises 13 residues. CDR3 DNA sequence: TGTGCCAGCAGTTTAGGGGCAGGGACTGAAGCTTTCTTT. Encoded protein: CASSLGAGTEAFF.

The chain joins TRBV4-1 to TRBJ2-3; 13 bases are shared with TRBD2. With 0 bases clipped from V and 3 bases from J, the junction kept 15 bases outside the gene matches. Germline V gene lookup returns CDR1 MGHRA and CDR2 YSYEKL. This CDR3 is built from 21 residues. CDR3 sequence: CASSQDFWARGLAGTTDTQYF. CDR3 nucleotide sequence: TGCGCCAGCAGCCAAGATTTTTGGGCGCGGGGACTAGCGGGAACTACAGATACGCAGTATTTT.

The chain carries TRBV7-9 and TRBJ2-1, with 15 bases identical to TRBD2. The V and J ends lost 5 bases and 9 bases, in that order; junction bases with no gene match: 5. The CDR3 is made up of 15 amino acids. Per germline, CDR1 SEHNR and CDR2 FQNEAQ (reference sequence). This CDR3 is CASSPGLAGGSEQFF. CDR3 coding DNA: TGTGCCAGCAGCCCTGGACTAGCGGGAGGGAGTGAGCAGTTCTTC.

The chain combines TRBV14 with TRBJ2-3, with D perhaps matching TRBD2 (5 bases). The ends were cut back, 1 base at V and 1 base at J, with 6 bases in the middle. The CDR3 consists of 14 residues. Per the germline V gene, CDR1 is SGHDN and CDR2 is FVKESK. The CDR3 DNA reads TGTGCCAGCAGCCAAGTTAGCGGCACAGATACGCAGTATTTT. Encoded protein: CASSQVSGTDTQYF.

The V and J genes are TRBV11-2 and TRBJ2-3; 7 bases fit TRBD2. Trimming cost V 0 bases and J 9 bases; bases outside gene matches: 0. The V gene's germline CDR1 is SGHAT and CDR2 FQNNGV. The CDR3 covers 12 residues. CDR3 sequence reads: CASSLEGLTQYF. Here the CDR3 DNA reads TGTGCCAGCAGCTTAGAGGGACTAACGCAGTATTTT.

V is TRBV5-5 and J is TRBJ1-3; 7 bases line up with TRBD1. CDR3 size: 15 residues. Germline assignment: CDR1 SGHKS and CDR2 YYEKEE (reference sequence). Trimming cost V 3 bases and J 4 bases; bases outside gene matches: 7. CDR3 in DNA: TGTGCCAGCAGCTACTTACCGGGACAGGGAAACACCATATATTTT. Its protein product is CASSYLPGQGNTIYF.

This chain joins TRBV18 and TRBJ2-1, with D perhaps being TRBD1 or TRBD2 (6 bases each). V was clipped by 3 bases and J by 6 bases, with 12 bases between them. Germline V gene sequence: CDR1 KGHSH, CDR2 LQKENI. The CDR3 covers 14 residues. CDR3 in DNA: TGTGCCAGCTCACCCCCCGAGGGGGGCAATGAGCAGTTCTTC. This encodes CASSPPEGGNEQFF.

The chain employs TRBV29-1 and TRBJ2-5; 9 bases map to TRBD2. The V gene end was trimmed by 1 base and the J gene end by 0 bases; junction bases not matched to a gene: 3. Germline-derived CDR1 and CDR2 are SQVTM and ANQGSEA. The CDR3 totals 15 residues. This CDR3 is CSVEAASGNQETQYF. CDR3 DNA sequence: TGCAGCGTTGAAGCGGCTAGCGGGAACCAAGAGACCCAGTACTTC.

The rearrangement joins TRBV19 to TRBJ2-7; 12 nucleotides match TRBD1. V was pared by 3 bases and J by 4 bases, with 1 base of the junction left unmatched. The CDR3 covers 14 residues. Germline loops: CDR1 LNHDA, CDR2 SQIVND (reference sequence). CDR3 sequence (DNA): TGTGCCAGTAGTATGGGACAGGGGGCATACGAGCAGTACTTC. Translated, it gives CASSMGQGAYEQYF. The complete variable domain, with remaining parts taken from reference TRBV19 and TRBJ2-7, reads DGGITQSPKYLFRKEGQNVTLSCEQNLNHDAMYWYRQDPGQGLRLIYYSQIVNDFQKGDIAEGYSVSREKKESFPLTVTSAQKNPTAFYLCASSMGQGAYEQYFGPGTRLTVT.

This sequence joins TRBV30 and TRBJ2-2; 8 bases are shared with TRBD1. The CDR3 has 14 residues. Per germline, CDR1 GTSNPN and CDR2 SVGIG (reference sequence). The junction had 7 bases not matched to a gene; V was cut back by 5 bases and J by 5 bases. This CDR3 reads CAWGQGLSTGELFF. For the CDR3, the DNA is TGTGCCTGGGGACAGGGTTTAAGTACCGGGGAGCTGTTTTTT.

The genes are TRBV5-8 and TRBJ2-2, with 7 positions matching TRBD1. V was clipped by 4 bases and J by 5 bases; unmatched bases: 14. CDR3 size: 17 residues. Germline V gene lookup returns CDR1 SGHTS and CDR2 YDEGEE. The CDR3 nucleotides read TGTGCCAGCAGCCGGACTGGGACAGCTCAACCTACCGGGGAGCTGTTTTTT. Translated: CASSRTGTAQPTGELFF.

The CDR3 coding sequence is TGTGCCAGCAGCACATGGACTAGCGGGAGCCCCCACGAGCAGTACTTC. This translates into CASSTWTSGSPHEQYF. This sequence joins TRBV5-4 and TRBJ2-7; 13 bases agree with TRBD2. J lost 5 bases, V lost 4 bases, and 9 bases had no gene match. Per the germline V gene, CDR1 is SGHNT and CDR2 is YYREEE (reference sequence). The CDR3 sequence is 16 residues long.

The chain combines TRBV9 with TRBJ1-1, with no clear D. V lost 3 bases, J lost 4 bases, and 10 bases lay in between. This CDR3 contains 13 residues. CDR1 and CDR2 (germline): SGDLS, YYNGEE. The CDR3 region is CASSARESTEAFF. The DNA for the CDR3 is TGTGCCAGCAGCGCACGGGAGAGCACTGAAGCTTTCTTT.

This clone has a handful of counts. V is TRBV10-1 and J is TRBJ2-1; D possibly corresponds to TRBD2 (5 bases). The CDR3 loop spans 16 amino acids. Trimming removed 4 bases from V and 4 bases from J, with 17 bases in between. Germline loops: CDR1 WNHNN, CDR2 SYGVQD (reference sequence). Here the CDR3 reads CASSGTLEDFYNEQFF. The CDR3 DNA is TGCGCCAGCAGTGGGACTCTCGAGGATTTTTACAATGAGCAGTTCTTC.

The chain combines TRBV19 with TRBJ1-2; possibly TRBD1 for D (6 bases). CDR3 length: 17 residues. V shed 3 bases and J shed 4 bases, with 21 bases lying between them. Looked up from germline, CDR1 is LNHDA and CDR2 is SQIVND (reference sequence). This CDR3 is CASSIAPDSVPGYGYTF. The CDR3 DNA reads TGTGCCAGTAGTATTGCCCCGGACAGCGTTCCCGGCTATGGCTACACCTTC.